This T cell receptor beta chain is from a study of blood T cell repertoires in COVID-19. Study background: Donors in the United States, Italy and Spain gave samples during acute or convalescent COVID-19. PBMCs, B-cell-depleted T cells, or T cells were the source of the cDNA or gDNA that made up the material.

Only in-frame clones appear in the TCRdb table, and some are missing; sequencing was by immunoSEQ multiplex PCR. Of 130,000 or so clones listed, 84% are singletons. CDR3 length: 17 residues. Per germline, CDR1 SEHNR and CDR2 FQNEAQ (reference sequence). V was pared by 4 bases and J by 1 base, with 12 bases of the junction left unmatched. The specimen was peripheral blood. The origin of this receptor is a woman aged 60-70 years with acute or convalescent COVID-19. V is TRBV7-9 and J is TRBJ1-2, with 7 bases aligning to TRBD1. CDR3 sequence (DNA): TGTGCCAGCAGCTCTAGCGCGGGGGGACAGAATAACTATGGCTACACCTTC. Protein sequence: CASSSSAGGQNNYGYTF.